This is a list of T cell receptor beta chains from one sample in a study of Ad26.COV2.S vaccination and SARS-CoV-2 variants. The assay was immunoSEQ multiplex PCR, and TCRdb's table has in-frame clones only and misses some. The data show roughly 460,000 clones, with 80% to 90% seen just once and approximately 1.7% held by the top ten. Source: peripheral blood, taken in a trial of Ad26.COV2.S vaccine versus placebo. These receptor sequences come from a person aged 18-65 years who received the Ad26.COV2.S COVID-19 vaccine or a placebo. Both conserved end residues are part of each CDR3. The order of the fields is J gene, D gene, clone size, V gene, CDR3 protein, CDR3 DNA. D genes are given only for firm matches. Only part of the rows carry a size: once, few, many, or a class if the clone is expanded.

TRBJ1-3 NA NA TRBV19 CASSISSGNTIYF TGTGCCAGTAGTATAAGCTCTGGAAACACCATATATTTT
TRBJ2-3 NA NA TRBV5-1 CASSTGTSSTDTQYF TGCGCCAGCAGCACCGGGACTTCTAGCACAGATACGCAGTATTTT
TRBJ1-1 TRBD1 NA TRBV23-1 CASSQSERGQVNTEAFF TGCGCCAGCAGTCAATCGGAGAGGGGGCAGGTGAACACTGAAGCTTTCTTT
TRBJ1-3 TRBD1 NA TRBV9 CASSLRPTGEGTIYF TGTGCCAGCAGCCTCCGCCCGACAGGGGAGGGCACCATATATTTT
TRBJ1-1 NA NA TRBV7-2 CASSLELLNTEAFF TGTGCCAGCAGCTTAGAACTGTTGAACACTGAAGCTTTCTTT
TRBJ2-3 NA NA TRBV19 CASSPLVVDTQYF TGTGCCAGTAGTCCCCTCGTGGTAGATACGCAGTATTTT
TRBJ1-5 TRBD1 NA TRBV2 CASSESLTGLTRNQPQHF TGTGCCAGCAGTGAATCTTTGACAGGGCTAACCCGCAATCAGCCCCAGCATTTT
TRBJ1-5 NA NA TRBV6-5 CASSGEVGQPQHF TGTGCCAGCAGCGGGGAGGTCGGTCAGCCCCAGCATTTT
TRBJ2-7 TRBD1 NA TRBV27 CASSGGTGFPYEQYF TGTGCCAGCAGTGGAGGGACAGGGTTCCCCTACGAGCAGTACTTC
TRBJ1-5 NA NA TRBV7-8 CASSRGAANSNQPQHF TGTGCCAGCAGCCGTGGGGCAGCTAATAGCAATCAGCCCCAGCATTTT
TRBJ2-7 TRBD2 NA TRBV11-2 CASSQLPGGTDEQYF TGTGCCAGCAGCCAACTCCCGGGGGGGACCGACGAGCAGTACTTC
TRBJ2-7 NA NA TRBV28 CASSFRARDAGPLNLYEQYF TGTGCCAGCAGTTTTAGGGCCCGGGACGCAGGTCCCCTAAATCTATACGAGCAGTACTTC
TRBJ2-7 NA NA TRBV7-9 CASSPLGTTYEQYF TGTGCCAGCAGCCCGTTAGGAACGACCTACGAGCAGTACTTC
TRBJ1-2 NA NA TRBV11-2 CASSLVAENYGYTF TGTGCCAGCAGCTTAGTAGCAGAGAACTATGGCTACACCTTC
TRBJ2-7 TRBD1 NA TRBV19 CASSQLDRSYEQYF TGTGCCAGTAGCCAATTGGACAGGTCCTACGAGCAGTACTTC
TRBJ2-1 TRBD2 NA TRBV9 CASSVGGGGDNEQFF TGTGCCAGCAGCGTAGGTGGCGGGGGGGACAATGAGCAGTTCTTC
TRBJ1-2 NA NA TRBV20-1 CSASPRANYGYTF TGCAGTGCTAGTCCCCGGGCCAACTATGGCTACACCTTC
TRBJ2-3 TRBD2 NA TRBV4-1 CASSLTSGSTDTQYF TGCGCCAGCAGCCTGACTAGCGGTAGCACAGATACGCAGTATTTT
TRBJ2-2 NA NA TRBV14 CASSPPDWNTGELFF TGTGCCAGCAGCCCCCCCGACTGGAACACCGGGGAGCTGTTTTTT
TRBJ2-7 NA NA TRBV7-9 CASSLVGVYEQYF TGTGCCAGCAGCTTAGTCGGGGTCTACGAGCAGTACTTC
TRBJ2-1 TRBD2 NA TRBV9 CASSVGNGGRAENEQFF TGTGCCAGCAGCGTAGGGAATGGCGGGAGGGCTGAGAATGAGCAGTTCTTC
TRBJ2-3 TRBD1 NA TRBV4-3 CASSQDVGCLGTGGDCTDTQYF TGCGCCAGCAGCCAAGATGTAGGATGTTTAGGGACAGGGGGCGATTGCACAGATACGCAGTATTTT
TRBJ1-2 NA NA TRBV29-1 CSVYQGEAGYTF TGCAGCGTTTATCAGGGAGAAGCTGGCTACACCTTC
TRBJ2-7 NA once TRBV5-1 CASSYNGAYEQYF TGCGCCAGCAGCTATAACGGAGCCTACGAGCAGTACTTC
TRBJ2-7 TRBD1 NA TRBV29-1 CSVVFWGQGRDYEQYF TGCAGCGTTGTGTTTTGGGGACAGGGGAGAGACTACGAGCAGTACTTC
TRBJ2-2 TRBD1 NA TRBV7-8 CASSLGGTGFTGELFF TGTGCCAGCAGCTTAGGGGGGACAGGGTTTACCGGGGAGCTGTTTTTT
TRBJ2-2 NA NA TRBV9 CASSEAGHTGELFF TGTGCCAGCAGCGAGGCAGGGCACACCGGGGAGCTGTTTTTT
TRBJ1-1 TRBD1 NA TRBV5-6 CASSLNPWTGGAFF TGTGCCAGCAGCTTAAACCCCTGGACAGGGGGAGCTTTCTTT
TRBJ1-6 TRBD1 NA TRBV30 CAWNWDVSGTGNSPLHF TGTGCCTGGAACTGGGACGTTTCCGGGACAGGGAATTCACCCCTCCACTTT
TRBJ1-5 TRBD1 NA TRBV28 CASGQGGNQPQHF TGTGCCAGCGGGCAGGGGGGCAATCAGCCCCAGCATTTT
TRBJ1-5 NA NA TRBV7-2 CASSLGSASFQPQHF TGTGCCAGCAGCTTAGGTTCGGCCAGCTTTCAGCCCCAGCATTTT
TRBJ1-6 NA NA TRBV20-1 CSAIEPLQQGERSPLHF TGCAGTGCTATTGAGCCTCTTCAACAGGGTGAACGCTCACCCCTCCACTTT
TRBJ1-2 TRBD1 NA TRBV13 CASSRTGQGYNGYTF TGTGCCAGCAGTCGGACAGGTCAGGGATACAATGGCTACACCTTC
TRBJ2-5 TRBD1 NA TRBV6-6 CASSPAGTGGTETQYF TGTGCCAGCAGTCCCGCCGGGACAGGGGGCACGGAGACCCAGTACTTC
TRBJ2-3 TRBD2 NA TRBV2 CASSDQAGVADTQYF TGTGCCAGCAGTGATCAGGCGGGAGTAGCAGATACGCAGTATTTT
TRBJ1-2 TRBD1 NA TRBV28 CASSRQGPHGLYGYTF TGTGCCAGCAGTCGACAGGGTCCACACGGGCTATATGGCTACACCTTC
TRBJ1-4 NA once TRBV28 CASSSGAATNEKLFF TGTGCCAGCAGTTCAGGGGCTGCAACTAATGAAAAACTGTTTTTT
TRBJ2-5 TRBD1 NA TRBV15 CATSRRERDREETQYF TGTGCCACCAGCAGGCGAGAACGGGACAGGGAAGAGACCCAGTACTTC
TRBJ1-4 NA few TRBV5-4 CASSFSGRGEKLFF TGTGCCAGCAGCTTCTCAGGGAGAGGTGAAAAACTGTTTTTT
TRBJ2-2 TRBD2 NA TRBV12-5 CASGLGLAGTNTGELFF TGTGCTAGTGGTTTGGGACTAGCGGGGACGAACACCGGGGAGCTGTTTTTT
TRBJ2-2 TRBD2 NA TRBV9 CASSVELAGDTGELFF TGTGCCAGCAGCGTAGAACTAGCGGGAGACACCGGGGAGCTGTTTTTT
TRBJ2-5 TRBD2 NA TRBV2 CASLRGNQETQYF TGTGCCAGCTTGCGGGGGAACCAAGAGACCCAGTACTTC
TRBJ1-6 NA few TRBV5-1 CASSLSGTDSPLHF TGCGCCAGCAGCTTGTCGGGAACGGATTCACCCCTCCACTTT
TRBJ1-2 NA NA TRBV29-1 CSVFKQDYGYTF TGCAGCGTTTTTAAACAGGACTATGGCTACACCTTC
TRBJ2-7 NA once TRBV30 CAWSPEGYEQYF TGTGCCTGGAGTCCCGAGGGCTACGAGCAGTACTTC
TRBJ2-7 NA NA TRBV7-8 CASSLDFVGEQYF TGTGCCAGCAGCTTAGACTTTGTTGGCGAGCAGTACTTC
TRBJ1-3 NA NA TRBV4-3 CASSQDPGMVWNTIYF TGCGCCAGCAGCCAAGATCCGGGCATGGTATGGAACACCATATATTTT
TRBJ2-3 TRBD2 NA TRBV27 CASSSGRNTQYF TGTGCCAGCAGCTCCGGGAGGAATACGCAGTATTTT
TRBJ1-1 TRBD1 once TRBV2 CASRYRGLNTEAFF TGTGCCAGCAGATACAGGGGGTTGAACACTGAAGCTTTCTTT
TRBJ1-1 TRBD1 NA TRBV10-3 CAIKSDHRGMNTEAFF TGTGCCATCAAATCAGACCACAGGGGGATGAACACTGAAGCTTTCTTT
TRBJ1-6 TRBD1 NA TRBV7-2 CASSPRGTGANSPLHF TGTGCCAGCAGCCCTAGGGGGACAGGGGCTAATTCACCCCTCCACTTT
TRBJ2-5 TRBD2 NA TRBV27 CASSTGLAGIWQETQYF TGTGCCAGCAGTACGGGACTAGCGGGAATCTGGCAAGAGACCCAGTACTTC